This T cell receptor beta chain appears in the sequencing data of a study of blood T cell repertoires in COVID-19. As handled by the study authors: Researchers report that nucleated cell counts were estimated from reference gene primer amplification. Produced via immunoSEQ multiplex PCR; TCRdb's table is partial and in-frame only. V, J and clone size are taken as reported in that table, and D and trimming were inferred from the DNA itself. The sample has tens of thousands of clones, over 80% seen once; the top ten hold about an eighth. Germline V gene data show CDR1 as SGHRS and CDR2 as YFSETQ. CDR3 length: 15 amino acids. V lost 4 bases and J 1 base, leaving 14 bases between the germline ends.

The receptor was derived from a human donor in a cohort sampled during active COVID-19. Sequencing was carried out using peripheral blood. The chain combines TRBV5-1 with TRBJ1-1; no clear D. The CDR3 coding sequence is TGCGCCAGCAGCCCCTTTAGCCAGACGAACACTGAAGCTTTCTTT. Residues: CASSPFSQTNTEAFF.